The source of this TCR beta chain is a study of blood T cell repertoires in COVID-19. Study-level background: Acute and convalescent COVID-19 samples came from the United States, Italy and Spain. In each case, the material was cDNA or gDNA derived from T cells, B-cell-depleted T cells, or PBMCs.

This CDR3 is 15 amino acids long. J gave up 6 bases and V 2 bases, and 9 bases lay outside the gene matches. Looked up from germline, CDR1 is SGDLS and CDR2 is YYNGEE. In the source study's methods: How many nucleated cells were present was estimated from reference gene primer amplification. Generated by immunoSEQ multiplex PCR, the TCRdb table keeps only in-frame clones and is missing some. The V and J calls and clone size come from that table; D and trimming were worked out from the DNA. In the table there are some 70,000 clones, more than 75% of which are singletons. This TCR derives from a man between 50 and 59 years old with active COVID-19. V gene TRBV9 combines with J gene TRBJ2-7, with TRBD1 matching over 9 bases. The sequencing input was peripheral blood. CDR3 region: CASSVTGQGFSEQYF. The CDR3 DNA is TGTGCCAGCAGCGTCACGGGACAGGGCTTCTCCGAGCAGTACTTC.